This passage covers 14 T cell receptor beta chains from one sample sequenced in a study of CD8+CD57+ T cells in acquired aplastic anemia. TCR beta VDJ and CDR3 profiles were obtained from a genomic DNA template. Each CDR3 protein gets one entry after TCRdb re-called the reads with MiXCR. This repertoire shows 150,000 to 200,000 distinct CDR3 sequences, just under 65% found once; its top ten account for roughly 44%. The sequenced material came from sorted CD4+, CD8+, or CD8+CD57+ T cells (not recorded which) from PBMCs. Source of these receptors: a human donor in good health.

This clonotype was picked up a small number of times. The chain joins TRBV20-1 to TRBJ1-2, with a possible D match to TRBD1 (5 bases). The CDR3 contains 12 residues. Germline V CDR1 and CDR2: DFQATT, SNEGSKA (reference sequence). Trimming shortened V by 0 bases and J by 5 bases, and 7 bases separated the two germline ends. CDR3 nucleotides: TGCAGTGCTAGAGACCCAGGGTATGGCTACACCTTC. This gives the protein CSARDPGYGYTF.

The table lists this clonotype with a count of one. The chain uses TRBV10-3 and TRBJ2-1; TRBD2 aligns across 14 bases. Germline V gives CDR1 ENHRY, CDR2 SYGVKD. J gave up 8 bases and V 4 bases, and 1 base lay outside the gene matches. The CDR3 extends over 14 amino acids. The CDR3 bases are TGTGCCATCAGTGGACTAGCGGGGGGGGATGAGCAGTTCTTC. Amino acid sequence: CAISGLAGGDEQFF.

The V call is TRBV7-3, the J call TRBJ1-5; 8 bases match TRBD1. CDR1 is SGHTA, CDR2 FQGTGA, per germline. Trimming cost V 6 bases and J 4 bases; bases outside gene matches: 8. This CDR3 has 15 residues. CDR3 amino acids: CASRSTGDRNQPQHF. CDR3 bases: TGTGCCAGCAGATCCACAGGGGACAGGAATCAGCCCCAGCATTTT. The full variable domain, its missing parts supplied by reference TRBV7-3 and TRBJ1-5, is GAGVSQTPSNKVTEKGKYVELRCDPISGHTALYWYRQSLGQGPEFLIYFQGTGAADDSGLPNDRFFAVRPEGSVSTLKIQRTERGDSAVYLCASRSTGDRNQPQHFGDGTRLSIL.

This clonotype was recorded a few times. This chain joins TRBV7-2 and TRBJ2-6; D may be TRBD1 (5 bases). Per germline, CDR1 SGHTA and CDR2 FQGNSA. The CDR3 is 14 amino acids. Deletions cut 7 bases from V and 3 bases from J, with 10 bases between. The DNA of the CDR3 is TGTGCCAGCACCTCAGGGTATGGGGCCAACGTCCTGACTTTC. Translation: CASTSGYGANVLTF. Based on the CDR3 plus reference TRBV7-2 and TRBJ2-6, the full variable domain is GAGVSQSPSNKVTEKGKDVELRCDPISGHTALYWYRQSLGQGLEFLIYFQGNSAPDKSGLPSDRFSAERTGGSVSTLTIQRTQQEDSAVYLCASTSGYGANVLTFGAGSRLTVL.

This clonotype was seen many times. This rearrangement joins TRBV5-1 to TRBJ2-3; D is ambiguous. CDR1 is SGHRS, CDR2 YFSETQ, per germline. The CDR3 spans 15 residues. Deletions cut 0 bases from V and 0 bases from J, with 8 bases between. CDR3 residues: CASSLGEVSTDTQYF. CDR3 nucleotide sequence: TGCGCCAGCAGCTTGGGCGAGGTTAGCACAGATACGCAGTATTTT.

This chain connects TRBV2 to TRBJ1-4, with D perhaps matching TRBD1 (6 bases). The CDR3 is made up of 14 amino acids. The V end lost 8 bases, the J end lost 2 bases, and 12 bases lay between the germline ends. Germline CDR1 is SNHLY and CDR2 is FYNNEI. The CDR3 DNA reads TGTGCCAGCCTCAACGACAGGACTAATGAAAAACTGTTTTTT. Its protein product is CASLNDRTNEKLFF.

The chain employs TRBV27 and TRBJ2-1, with D perhaps matching TRBD1 (6 bases). V was cut by 5 bases and J by 6 bases, with 11 bases left in between. Germline CDR1 is MNHEY and CDR2 is SMNVEV (reference sequence). CDR3 length: 13 residues. CDR3 coding DNA: TGTGCCAGCAGTCAACAGGGTGTCAATGAGCAGTTCTTC. It codes for CASSQQGVNEQFF.

About this clonotype: This could be a read error, since a much larger clone is one nucleotide away. The V call is TRBV25-1, the J call TRBJ1-2; D is uncertain. V was trimmed by 2 bases and J by 7 bases, leaving 11 bases between them. Germline V gives CDR1 MGHDK, CDR2 SYGVNS. The CDR3 has 13 residues. The CDR3 here is CASSENSGCGYTF. The CDR3 coding sequence is TGTGCCAGCAGTGAAAATTCCGGCTGTGGCTACACCTTC.

This chain connects TRBV7-2 to TRBJ1-1; TRBD1 is a possible D gene (6 bases). The germline gives CDR1 SGHTA, CDR2 FQGNSA. V shed 5 bases and J shed 4 bases, with 14 bases lying between them. The CDR3 is 14 amino acids. CDR3 region: CASSQQGGFTEAFF. CDR3 nucleotide sequence: TGTGCCAGCAGCCAACAGGGTGGGTTCACTGAAGCTTTCTTT.

The chain joins TRBV7-8 to TRBJ1-2, with D maybe TRBD1 (6 bases). V lost 5 bases, J lost 8 bases, and 15 bases lay in between. Germline CDR1 and CDR2: SGHVS and FQNEAQ. There are 13 residues in the CDR3. CDR3 DNA sequence: TGTGCCAGCAGCCCAGAGGACAGTTTCGGCTACACCTTC. It yields the protein CASSPEDSFGYTF. Drawing the rest from reference TRBV7-8 and TRBJ1-2, the complete variable domain is GAGVSQSPRYKVAKRGQDVALRCDPISGHVSLFWYQQALGQGPEFLTYFQNEAQLDKSGLPSDRFFAERPEGSVSTLKIQRTQQEDSAVYLCASSPEDSFGYTFGSGTRLTVV.

This clonotype has ten or more counts. The V call is TRBV9, the J call TRBJ1-2, with D unclear. Trimming shortened V by 3 bases and J by 3 bases, and 6 bases separated the two germline ends. The CDR3 runs 12 residues. The germline V gene encodes CDR1 SGDLS and CDR2 YYNGEE. The CDR3 reads CASSGLDYGYTF. In DNA, the CDR3 is TGTGCCAGCAGCGGGCTGGACTATGGCTACACCTTC.

This clonotype was seen only once. V usage is TRBV7-9 and J usage is TRBJ1-3, with 7 bases aligning to TRBD1. The ends lost 5 bases at V and 4 bases at J; junction bases unmatched: 11. In germline, CDR1 is SEHNR, CDR2 FQNEAQ (reference sequence). CDR3 size: 16 residues. The chain's CDR3 is CASSAQQGLGGNTIYF. CDR3 sequence (DNA): TGTGCCAGCAGCGCCCAACAGGGGCTGGGGGGAAACACCATATATTTT.

Note on this clonotype: A read error may produce the germline difference seen at one junction end. The chain links TRBV19 to TRBJ1-1; D perhaps matches TRBD1 (5 bases). CDR3 length: 15 residues. Germline CDR1 and CDR2: LNHDA and SQIVND (reference sequence). The CDR3 sequence: CASSTVGAANTEALF. The CDR3 region has the DNA TGTGCCAGTAGTACAGTCGGGGCAGCAAACACTGAAGCTCTCTTT.

This rearrangement joins TRBV24-1 to TRBJ1-2; TRBD1 matches 9 bases. V shed 3 bases, J shed 7 bases, and the junction held 5 bases outside the gene matches. Germline CDR1 and CDR2: KGHDR and SFDVKD. CDR3 length: 14 amino acids. CDR3 residues: CATSDRGQGAGYTF. The DNA for the CDR3 is TGTGCCACCAGTGATCGGGGACAGGGCGCTGGCTACACCTTC.